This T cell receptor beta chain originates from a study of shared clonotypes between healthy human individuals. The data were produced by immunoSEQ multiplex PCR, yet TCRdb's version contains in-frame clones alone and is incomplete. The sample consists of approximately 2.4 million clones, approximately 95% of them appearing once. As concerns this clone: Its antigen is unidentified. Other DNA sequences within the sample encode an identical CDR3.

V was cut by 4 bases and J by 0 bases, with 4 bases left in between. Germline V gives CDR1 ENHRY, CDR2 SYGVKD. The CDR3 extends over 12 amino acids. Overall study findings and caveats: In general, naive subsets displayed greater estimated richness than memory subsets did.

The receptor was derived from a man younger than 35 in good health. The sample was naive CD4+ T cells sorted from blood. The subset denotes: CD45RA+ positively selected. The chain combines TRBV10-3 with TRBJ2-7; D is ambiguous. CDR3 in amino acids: CAISGTSYEQYF. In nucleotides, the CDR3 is TGTGCCATCAGTGGGACCTCCTACGAGCAGTACTTC.